Detailed here is one TCR beta chain. No antigen is known for it. The CDR3 consists of 13 residues. V lost 4 bases and J lost 6; bases outside the gene matches: 5. Germline CDR1 and CDR2: LNHDA and SQIVND (reference sequence). This sample stems from a study of chemoradiotherapy in HPV16-positive cancers. Study as a whole: Functional T-cell assays on a couple of HPV16-positive patients' cells defined candidate HPV-specific clones and common TCR motifs.

The assay was immunoSEQ multiplex PCR, and TCRdb's table has in-frame clones only and misses some. The sample has 2,000 to 3,000 clones; 70% to 90% are singletons. General observations from the study: HPV-specific T cells were functionally defined from only a couple of HPV16-positive patients. Better recurrence-free survival went with HPV-responsive T-cell expansion in HPV16-positive patients. Non-HPV-specific T cells did not expand in tumors during treatment, whereas candidate HPV-specific clones and E7-related motifs did.

The receptor comes from a human donor with HPV-associated anogenital cancer. This chain connects TRBV19 to TRBJ1-1, with TRBD1 matching 7 bases. The specimen was tumor tissue, collected from a patient who underwent chemoradiotherapy. CDR3 bases: TGTGCCAGTAGTAGTACAGGGGCCGCTGAAGCTTTCTTT. This sequence encodes CASSSTGAAEAFF. Full variable domain (rest looked up from reference TRBV19 and TRBJ1-1): DGGITQSPKYLFRKEGQNVTLSCEQNLNHDAMYWYRQDPGQGLRLIYYSQIVNDFQKGDIAEGYSVSREKKESFPLTVTSAQKNPTAFYLCASSSTGAAEAFFGQGTRLTVV.